This is a list of T cell receptor beta chains from one sample in a study of shared clonotypes between healthy human individuals. Repertoires were generated with immunoSEQ multiplex PCR, while TCRdb's copy carries only in-frame clones and drops some. The repertoire holds fewer than 850,000 clones, with approximately 75% as singletons. Sequenced sample: memory CD4+ T cells sorted from blood. These TCRs come from a woman aged 25 to 45 in good health. CDR3s include the opening cysteine and the closing phenylalanine or tryptophan. The D gene is left open where the match is weak. Only part of the rows carry a size: once, few, many, or a class if the clone is expanded.

D gene: .
J gene: TRBJ2-7
clone size: .
V gene: TRBV10-1
CDR3 DNA: TGCGCCAGCAGTGATGGCGGGGCCTTAAACGAGCAGTACTTC
CDR3 protein: CASSDGGALNEQYF

D gene: .
J gene: TRBJ2-7
clone size: .
V gene: TRBV7-8
CDR3 DNA: TGTGCCAGCAGCTTGGTAGAGGGCGCCCCCTACGAGCAGTACTTC
CDR3 protein: CASSLVEGAPYEQYF

D gene: TRBD1
J gene: TRBJ2-7
clone size: .
V gene: TRBV5-1
CDR3 DNA: TGCGCCAGCAGCGGGAACCGGGACAGAGGGTCGGAGCAGTACTTC
CDR3 protein: CASSGNRDRGSEQYF

D gene: TRBD1
J gene: TRBJ2-3
clone size: .
V gene: TRBV28
CDR3 DNA: TGTGCCAGCAGTAGGACAGGGAGCCCTAGCACAGATACGCAGTATTTT
CDR3 protein: CASSRTGSPSTDTQYF

D gene: .
J gene: TRBJ1-1
clone size: .
V gene: TRBV27
CDR3 DNA: TGTGCCAGCAGTCTCCTACAGGGCCCTACCTTGAACACTGAAGCTTTCTTT
CDR3 protein: CASSLLQGPTLNTEAFF

D gene: .
J gene: TRBJ1-2
clone size: .
V gene: TRBV14
CDR3 DNA: TGTGCCAGCAGCCAAGGAAGGTCCCCCGGCGGCTACACCTTC
CDR3 protein: CASSQGRSPGGYTF

D gene: .
J gene: TRBJ2-7
clone size: .
V gene: TRBV2
CDR3 DNA: TGTGCCAGCAGTGAAGCCAACAGGCCCACCGCCTACGAGCAGTACTTC
CDR3 protein: CASSEANRPTAYEQYF

D gene: TRBD1
J gene: TRBJ2-7
clone size: .
V gene: TRBV28
CDR3 DNA: TGTGCCAGCAGTTTTCCCGGGACAGGTCGCTCCTACGAGCAGTACTTC
CDR3 protein: CASSFPGTGRSYEQYF

D gene: .
J gene: TRBJ2-2
clone size: .
V gene: TRBV7-2
CDR3 DNA: TGTGCCAGCAGCTTAGCGGGAACTAACACCGGGGAGCTGTTTTTT
CDR3 protein: CASSLAGTNTGELFF

D gene: TRBD1
J gene: TRBJ1-4
clone size: many
V gene: TRBV5-6
CDR3 DNA: TGTGCCAGCAGCAGAGGGACAGGGGGCGCAGATGAAAAACTGTTTTTT
CDR3 protein: CASSRGTGGADEKLFF

D gene: .
J gene: TRBJ2-1
clone size: .
V gene: TRBV7-8
CDR3 DNA: TGTGCCAGCAGCTTAACAGGGTCCCTAAGCTCCTACAATGAGCAGTTCTTC
CDR3 protein: CASSLTGSLSSYNEQFF

D gene: TRBD1
J gene: TRBJ2-1
clone size: .
V gene: TRBV2
CDR3 DNA: TGTGCCAGCAGGAGGGGGCGGCTCTACTACTACAATGAGCAGTTCTTC
CDR3 protein: CASRRGRLYYYNEQFF

D gene: TRBD2
J gene: TRBJ2-1
clone size: .
V gene: TRBV7-9
CDR3 DNA: TGTGCCACCACGGGACTAGCGGGAGTAAGGGGTGAGCAGTTCTTC
CDR3 protein: CATTGLAGVRGEQFF

D gene: .
J gene: TRBJ2-7
clone size: .
V gene: TRBV2
CDR3 DNA: TGTGCCAGCAGGGCTACTAGCCGCGAGCAGTACTTC
CDR3 protein: CASRATSREQYF

D gene: TRBD2
J gene: TRBJ2-5
clone size: .
V gene: TRBV5-4
CDR3 DNA: TGTGCCAGCGGCGTGGCGGGAGGGCCGGGAGAGACCCAGTACTTC
CDR3 protein: CASGVAGGPGETQYF

D gene: TRBD2
J gene: TRBJ2-7
clone size: .
V gene: TRBV5-1
CDR3 DNA: TGCGCCAGCAGCTCGGGACTAGCGGGAAGGAAAGTTTACGAGCAGTACTTC
CDR3 protein: CASSSGLAGRKVYEQYF

D gene: .
J gene: TRBJ1-5
clone size: .
V gene: TRBV16
CDR3 DNA: TGTGCCAGCAGCCCACCGGGCAGGGAGGGCAATCAGCCCCAGCATTTT
CDR3 protein: CASSPPGREGNQPQHF

D gene: TRBD1
J gene: TRBJ1-1
clone size: .
V gene: TRBV30
CDR3 DNA: TGTGCCGGGCAGGGGGCGGCTGAAGCTTTCTTT
CDR3 protein: CAGQGAAEAFF

D gene: TRBD2
J gene: TRBJ2-1
clone size: .
V gene: TRBV9
CDR3 DNA: TGTGCCAGCAGCACCCGGACTAGCGTAAGTGAGCAGTTCTTC
CDR3 protein: CASSTRTSVSEQFF

D gene: .
J gene: TRBJ1-1
clone size: .
V gene: TRBV5-4
CDR3 DNA: TGTGCCAGCAGCTTGGGCGGAGGGTCGGGACTCTACACTGAAGCTTTCTTT
CDR3 protein: CASSLGGGSGLYTEAFF

D gene: TRBD2
J gene: TRBJ2-7
clone size: many
V gene: TRBV9
CDR3 DNA: TGTGCCAGCAGCGATAGCGGGAGTGGCGAGCAGTACTTC
CDR3 protein: CASSDSGSGEQYF

D gene: .
J gene: TRBJ2-7
clone size: .
V gene: TRBV23-1
CDR3 DNA: TGCGCCAGCAGTCAACCACCCGCTTTGCTACGGGAGCAGTACTTC
CDR3 protein: CASSQPPALLREQYF

D gene: .
J gene: TRBJ1-4
clone size: once
V gene: TRBV27
CDR3 DNA: TGTGCCAGCAGTACCCTTAGGGGTAATGAAAAACTGTTTTTT
CDR3 protein: CASSTLRGNEKLFF

D gene: .
J gene: TRBJ2-7
clone size: .
V gene: TRBV7-9
CDR3 DNA: TGTGCCAGCAGTCGTATGGGGGACTACGAGCAGTACTTC
CDR3 protein: CASSRMGDYEQYF

D gene: .
J gene: TRBJ2-5
clone size: .
V gene: TRBV6-5
CDR3 DNA: TGTGCCAGCAGTCCCCTCTCCACAGAGACCCAGTACTTC
CDR3 protein: CASSPLSTETQYF

D gene: .
J gene: TRBJ1-2
clone size: .
V gene: TRBV4-1
CDR3 DNA: TGCGCCAGCAGCCAAATACATTCATATGGCTACACCTTC
CDR3 protein: CASSQIHSYGYTF

D gene: .
J gene: TRBJ2-7
clone size: .
V gene: TRBV7-8
CDR3 DNA: TGTGCCAGCAGCTTATATATCGTTTCGTACGAGCAGTACTTC
CDR3 protein: CASSLYIVSYEQYF

D gene: .
J gene: TRBJ2-3
clone size: .
V gene: TRBV19
CDR3 DNA: TGTGCCAGTACTCCTACAGCGGGCAGCACAGATACGCAGTATTTT
CDR3 protein: CASTPTAGSTDTQYF

D gene: .
J gene: TRBJ1-1
clone size: many
V gene: TRBV14
CDR3 DNA: TGTGCCAGCAGCCAAGAGTGGGGTCTGAACACTGAAGCTTTCTTT
CDR3 protein: CASSQEWGLNTEAFF

D gene: .
J gene: TRBJ1-3
clone size: .
V gene: TRBV6-1
CDR3 DNA: TGTGCCAGCAGTACCGGGAGGAGAGGAAACACCATATATTTT
CDR3 protein: CASSTGRRGNTIYF

D gene: .
J gene: TRBJ2-2
clone size: .
V gene: TRBV27
CDR3 DNA: TGTGCCAGCAGTTTATGGGGGACCGGGGAGCTGTTTTTT
CDR3 protein: CASSLWGTGELFF

D gene: TRBD1
J gene: TRBJ1-3
clone size: .
V gene: TRBV6-1
CDR3 DNA: TGTGCCAGCAGTGCTCCACAGGGGGTGGTTGGAAACACCATATATTTT
CDR3 protein: CASSAPQGVVGNTIYF

D gene: TRBD2
J gene: TRBJ2-3
clone size: .
V gene: TRBV12-5
CDR3 DNA: TGTGCTAGTGGTTTGGTTCTAGCGGGAGTCCCAGATACGCAGTATTTT
CDR3 protein: CASGLVLAGVPDTQYF

D gene: TRBD1
J gene: TRBJ2-7
clone size: .
V gene: TRBV7-9
CDR3 DNA: TGTGCCAGCAGCTTAGGGACAGGAAAAACCTACGAGCAGTACTTC
CDR3 protein: CASSLGTGKTYEQYF

D gene: .
J gene: TRBJ2-3
clone size: .
V gene: TRBV13
CDR3 DNA: TGTGCCAGCAGCTTATCCTCAGATACGCAGTATTTT
CDR3 protein: CASSLSSDTQYF

D gene: .
J gene: TRBJ2-4
clone size: .
V gene: TRBV6-5
CDR3 DNA: TGTGCCAGCAGTCCCAGGGTTTGGGGCATTCAGTACTTC
CDR3 protein: CASSPRVWGIQYF

D gene: .
J gene: TRBJ2-5
clone size: few
V gene: TRBV2
CDR3 DNA: TGTGCCAGCATCAACAGGTTTATGGAGACCCAGTACTTC
CDR3 protein: CASINRFMETQYF

D gene: TRBD2
J gene: TRBJ2-2
clone size: .
V gene: TRBV5-4
CDR3 DNA: TGTGCCAGCAGCCCCTCGGGACTAGCGGGAGGAGGGACCGGGGAGCTGTTTTTT
CDR3 protein: CASSPSGLAGGGTGELFF

D gene: .
J gene: TRBJ2-6
clone size: .
V gene: TRBV7-2
CDR3 DNA: TGTGCCAGCAGCCTTAAAGCCGGGGCCAACGTCCTGACTTTC
CDR3 protein: CASSLKAGANVLTF

D gene: .
J gene: TRBJ2-5
clone size: .
V gene: TRBV6-1
CDR3 DNA: TGTGCCAGCAGTGGACGACAGGGACTCGCCGTCGGGGAGACCCAGTACTTC
CDR3 protein: CASSGRQGLAVGETQYF

D gene: TRBD2
J gene: TRBJ2-1
clone size: few
V gene: TRBV13
CDR3 DNA: TGTGCCAGCAGCTTTGTTAGCGGGAGAGGTTCCTACAATGAGCAGTTCTTC
CDR3 protein: CASSFVSGRGSYNEQFF

D gene: .
J gene: TRBJ1-4
clone size: .
V gene: TRBV4-1
CDR3 DNA: TGCGCCAGCAGCCCCCCCAGGGGCGCCGGGGAAAAACTGTTTTTT
CDR3 protein: CASSPPRGAGEKLFF

D gene: TRBD1
J gene: TRBJ2-1
clone size: .
V gene: TRBV11-2
CDR3 DNA: TGTGCCAGCAGCTTAGCCGGGACAGGGATCTATGAGCAGTTCTTC
CDR3 protein: CASSLAGTGIYEQFF

D gene: .
J gene: TRBJ2-7
clone size: .
V gene: TRBV19
CDR3 DNA: TGTGCCACCGGGGAGCAACACGAGCAGTACTTC
CDR3 protein: CATGEQHEQYF

D gene: TRBD2
J gene: TRBJ2-5
clone size: .
V gene: TRBV10-1
CDR3 DNA: TGCGCCAGCAGTGCCCTCCAAGGACTAGCGGGAGAAGAGACCCAGTACTTC
CDR3 protein: CASSALQGLAGEETQYF

D gene: .
J gene: TRBJ2-1
clone size: few
V gene: TRBV28
CDR3 DNA: TGTGCCAGCAGTTTATCGAGACGGCGGTTCTTC
CDR3 protein: CASSLSRRRFF

D gene: .
J gene: TRBJ2-2
clone size: few
V gene: TRBV28
CDR3 DNA: TGTGCCAGCAGGGGACTGGCGAACACCGGGGAGCTGTTTTTT
CDR3 protein: CASRGLANTGELFF

D gene: .
J gene: TRBJ2-3
clone size: .
V gene: TRBV27
CDR3 DNA: TGTGCCAGCAGTTTGAGACAGGGCACAGATACGCAGTATTTT
CDR3 protein: CASSLRQGTDTQYF